Below are 9 T cell receptor beta chains sequenced from a single sample in a study of Japanese encephalitis immunity and Zika vaccine responses. Peptide pools at approximately 1 ug/mL each stimulated CFSE-labeled PBMCs over an approximately 6-day culture. Proliferating CD4 T cells were sorted unfixed as live CD56-CD19-CD16-CD3+CD4+ CFSE-low cells. Via MiXCR, TCRdb re-called the 5' RACE reads, giving one row per CDR3 protein. The sample has over 500 distinct CDR3 sequences, roughly 2% seen once. The sample was antigen-activated CD4+ T cells from blood, cultured, taken during a Zika inactivated vaccine study. These receptors all stem from an adult woman who received an inactivated Zika virus vaccine.

This clonotype has at least ten counts. CDR3 sequence: CASSPHSTRQETQYF. The DNA for the CDR3 is TGTGCCAGCAGTCCACACTCGACTAGACAAGAGACCCAGTACTTC. The V gene is TRBV12-3 or TRBV12-4, the J gene TRBJ2-5, with D perhaps TRBD2 (6 bases). This CDR3 is built from 15 residues. V dropped 5 bases and J dropped 2 bases, with 15 bases sitting between them.

Within the sample, this clonotype is medium-sized. The chain is built from TRBV2 and TRBJ1-5, with 7 bases that match TRBD1. The germline V gene has CDR1 SNHLY and CDR2 FYNNEI. Trimming cost V 6 bases and J 11 bases; bases outside gene matches: 10. The CDR3 has 13 amino acids. In DNA, the CDR3 is TGTGCCAGCAGCGCCGGGACAGAGCAATCCCAGCATTTT. It translates to CASSAGTEQSQHF.

By sample share, this clonotype is medium-sized. In DNA form, the CDR3 reads TGTGCCAGCAGCCAAGATGATCCCGGGGAGCTGTTTTTT. Encoded protein: CASSQDDPGELFF. V usage is TRBV14 and J usage is TRBJ2-2; D unclear. The germline V gene has CDR1 SGHDN and CDR2 FVKESK. CDR3 length: 13 residues. V dropped 0 bases and J dropped 6 bases, with 5 bases sitting between them.

This clonotype is large (0.1 to 1%). This CDR3 is CASRRMVTDTQYF. Here the CDR3 DNA reads TGTGCCAGCCGCAGAATGGTAACAGATACGCAGTATTTT. The chain uses TRBV2 and TRBJ2-3; D gene unclear. Trimming pared 8 bases from V and 3 bases from J, leaving 12 bases between. CDR3 length: 13 residues. Germline V gene data show CDR1 as SNHLY and CDR2 as FYNNEI.

By frequency in the sample, this clonotype is medium-sized. This rearrangement joins TRBV5-4 to TRBJ2-7, with 12 positions matching TRBD2. Germline CDR1 SGHNT, CDR2 YYREEE (reference sequence). The CDR3 totals 14 residues. The trim removed 5 bases at V and 3 bases at J, leaving 3 bases unmatched. The chain's CDR3 is CASSGLAGSYEQYF. In DNA form, the CDR3 reads TGTGCCAGCAGTGGACTAGCGGGGAGCTACGAGCAGTACTTC.

This clonotype counts as medium-sized. This chain joins TRBV4-3 and TRBJ1-6; D gene unclear. The V gene's germline CDR1 is LGHNA and CDR2 YSLEER. The CDR3 loop spans 18 amino acids. The V gene lost 0 bases and the J gene lost 2 bases, with 14 bases spanning the gap. The CDR3 sequence is CASSQDFGKGAYNSPLHF. CDR3 in DNA: TGCGCCAGCAGCCAAGATTTTGGGAAGGGAGCCTATAATTCACCCCTCCACTTT.

This clonotype has more than one count but fewer than ten. The CDR3 reads CASSSPRGKDQPQHF. The CDR3 nucleotides read TGTGCCAGCAGTTCCCCAAGAGGGAAGGACCAGCCCCAGCATTTT. V and J are TRBV28 and TRBJ1-5, with D unclear. Germline-derived CDR1 and CDR2 are MDHEN and SYDVKM. The CDR3 has 15 residues. Trimming left V 4 bases short and J 7 bases short, with 17 bases between.

The V gene is TRBV7-2, the J gene TRBJ1-4; 7 nucleotides line up with TRBD1. The CDR3 sequence is 15 residues long. Germline V lookup: CDR1 SGHTA, CDR2 FQGNSA. Unmatched junction bases numbered 10, after V lost 5 bases and J lost 7 bases. The CDR3 bases are TGTGCCAGCAGCGTTCCTCAGGGGGGGGGTGAAAAACTGTTTTTT. Translated, it gives CASSVPQGGGEKLFF.

This clonotype is medium-sized in the sample. The rearrangement uses TRBV2 and TRBJ2-7; a weak D match, TRBD2 (6 bases). The CDR3 spans 12 residues. V was pared by 8 bases and J by 0 bases, with 8 bases between. CDR1 and CDR2 from the germline V gene are SNHLY and FYNNEI. CDR3 nucleotide sequence: TGTGCCAGCTCGGGGGACTCCTACGAGCAGTACTTC. Its translation is CASSGDSYEQYF.